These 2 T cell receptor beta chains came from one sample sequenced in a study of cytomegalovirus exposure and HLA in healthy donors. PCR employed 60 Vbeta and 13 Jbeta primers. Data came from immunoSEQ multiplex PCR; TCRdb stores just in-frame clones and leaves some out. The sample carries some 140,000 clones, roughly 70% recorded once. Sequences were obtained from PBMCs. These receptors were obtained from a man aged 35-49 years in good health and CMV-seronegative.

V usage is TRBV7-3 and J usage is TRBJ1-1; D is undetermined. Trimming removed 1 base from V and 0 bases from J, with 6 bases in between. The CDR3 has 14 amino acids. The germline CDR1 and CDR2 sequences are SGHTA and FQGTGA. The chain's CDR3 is CASSLSSMNTEAFF. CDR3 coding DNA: TGTGCCAGCAGCTTAAGCAGTATGAACACTGAAGCTTTCTTT.

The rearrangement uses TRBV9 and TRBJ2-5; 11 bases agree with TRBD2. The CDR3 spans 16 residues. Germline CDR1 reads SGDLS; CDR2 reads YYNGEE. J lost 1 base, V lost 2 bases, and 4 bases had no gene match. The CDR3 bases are TGTGCCAGCAGCGTTATAGCGGGAGGGCTCCAAGAGACCCAGTACTTC. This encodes CASSVIAGGLQETQYF.